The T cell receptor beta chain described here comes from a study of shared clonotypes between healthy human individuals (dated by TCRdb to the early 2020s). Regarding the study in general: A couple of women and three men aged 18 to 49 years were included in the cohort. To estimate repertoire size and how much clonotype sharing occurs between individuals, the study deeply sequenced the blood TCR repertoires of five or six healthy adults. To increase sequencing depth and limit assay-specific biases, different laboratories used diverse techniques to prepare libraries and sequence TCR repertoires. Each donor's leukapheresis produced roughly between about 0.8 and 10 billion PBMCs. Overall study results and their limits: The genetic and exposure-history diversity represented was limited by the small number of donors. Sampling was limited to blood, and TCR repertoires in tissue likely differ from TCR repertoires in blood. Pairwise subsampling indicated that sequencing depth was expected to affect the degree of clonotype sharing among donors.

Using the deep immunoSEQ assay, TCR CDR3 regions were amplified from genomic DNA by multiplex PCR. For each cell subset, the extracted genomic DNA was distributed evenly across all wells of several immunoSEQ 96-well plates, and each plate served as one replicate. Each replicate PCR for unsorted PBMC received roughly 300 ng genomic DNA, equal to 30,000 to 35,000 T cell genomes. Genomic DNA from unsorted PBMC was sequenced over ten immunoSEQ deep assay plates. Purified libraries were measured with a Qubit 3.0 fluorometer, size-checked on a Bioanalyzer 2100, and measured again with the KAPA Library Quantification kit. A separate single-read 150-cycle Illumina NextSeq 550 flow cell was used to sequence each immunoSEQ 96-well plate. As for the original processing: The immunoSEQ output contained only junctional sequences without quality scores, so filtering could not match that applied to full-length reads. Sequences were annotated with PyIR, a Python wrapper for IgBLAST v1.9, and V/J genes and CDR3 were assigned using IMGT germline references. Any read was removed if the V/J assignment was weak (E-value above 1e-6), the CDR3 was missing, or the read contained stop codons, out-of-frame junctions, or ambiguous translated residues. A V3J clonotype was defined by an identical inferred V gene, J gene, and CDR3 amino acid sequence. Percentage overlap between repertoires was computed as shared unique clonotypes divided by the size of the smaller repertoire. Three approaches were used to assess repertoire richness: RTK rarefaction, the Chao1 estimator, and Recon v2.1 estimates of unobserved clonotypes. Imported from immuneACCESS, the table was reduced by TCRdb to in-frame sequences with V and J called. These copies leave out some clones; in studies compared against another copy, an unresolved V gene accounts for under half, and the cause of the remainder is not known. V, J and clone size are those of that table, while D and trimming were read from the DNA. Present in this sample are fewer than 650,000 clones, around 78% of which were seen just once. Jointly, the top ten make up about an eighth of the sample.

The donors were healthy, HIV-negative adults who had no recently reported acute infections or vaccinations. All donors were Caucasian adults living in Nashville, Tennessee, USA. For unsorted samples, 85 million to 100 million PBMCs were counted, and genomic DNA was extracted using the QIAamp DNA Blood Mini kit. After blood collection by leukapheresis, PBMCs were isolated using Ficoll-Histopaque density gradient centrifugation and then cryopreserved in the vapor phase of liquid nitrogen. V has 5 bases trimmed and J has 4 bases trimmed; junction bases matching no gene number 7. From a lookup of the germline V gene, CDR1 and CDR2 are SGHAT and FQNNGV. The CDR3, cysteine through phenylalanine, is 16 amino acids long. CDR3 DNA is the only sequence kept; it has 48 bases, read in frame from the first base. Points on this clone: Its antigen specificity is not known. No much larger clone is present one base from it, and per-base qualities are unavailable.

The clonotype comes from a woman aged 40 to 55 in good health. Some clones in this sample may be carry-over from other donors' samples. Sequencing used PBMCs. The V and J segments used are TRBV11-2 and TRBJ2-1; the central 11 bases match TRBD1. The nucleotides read TGTGCCAGCAGCCCGCGGACAGGGGGCGCTTACAATGAGCAGTTCTTC. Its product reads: CASSPRTGGAYNEQFF. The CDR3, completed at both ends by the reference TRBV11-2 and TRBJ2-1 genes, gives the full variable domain EAGVAQSPRYKIIEKRQSVAFWCNPISGHATLYWYQQILGQGPKLLIQFQNNGVVDDSQLPKDRFSAERLKGVDSTLKIQPAKLEDSAVYLCASSPRTGGAYNEQFFGPGTRLTVL.